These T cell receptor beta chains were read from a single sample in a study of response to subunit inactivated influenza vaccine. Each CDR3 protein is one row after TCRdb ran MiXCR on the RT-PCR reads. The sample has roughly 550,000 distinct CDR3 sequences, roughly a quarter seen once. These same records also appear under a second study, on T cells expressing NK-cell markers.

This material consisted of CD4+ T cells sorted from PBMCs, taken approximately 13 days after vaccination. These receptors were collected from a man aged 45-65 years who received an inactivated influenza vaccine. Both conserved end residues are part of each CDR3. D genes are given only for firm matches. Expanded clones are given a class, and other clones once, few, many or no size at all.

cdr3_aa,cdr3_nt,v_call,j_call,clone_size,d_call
CASSQAQGIHF,TGTGCCAGCAGTCAGGCCCAAGGGATACACTTC,TRBV28,TRBJ2-7,.,.
CASSLVGRDYTF,TGTGCCAGCAGCTTAGTGGGACGAGACTACACCTTC,TRBV7-9,TRBJ1-2,.,.
CAITRGPTDTQYF,TGTGCCATCACAAGGGGCCCCACAGATACGCAGTATTTT,TRBV10-3,TRBJ2-3,.,.
CASSQDHRDQPQHF,TGCGCCAGCAGCCAAGACCATAGGGATCAGCCCCAGCATTTT,TRBV4-1,TRBJ1-5,.,.
CASSLAVTRGETQYF,TGTGCCAGCAGCTTAGCGGTAACCCGAGGGGAGACCCAGTACTTC,TRBV7-2,TRBJ2-5,.,.
CASSLVPTGGAEQYF,TGTGCCAGCAGCTTAGTCCCTACAGGGGGCGCAGAGCAGTACTTC,TRBV7-2,TRBJ2-7,.,TRBD1
CSALRGTSTDTQYF,TGCAGTGCCCTGAGAGGGACTAGCACAGATACGCAGTATTTT,TRBV20-1,TRBJ2-3,.,.
CASSLGSRSYQETQYF,TGCGCCAGCAGCTTGGGGTCACGTTCGTACCAAGAGACCCAGTACTTC,TRBV5-1,TRBJ2-5,.,.
CASSLKTSAAEQYF,TGCGCCAGCAGCTTAAAGACTAGCGCGGCCGAGCAGTACTTC,TRBV5-1,TRBJ2-7,few,TRBD2
CASSPTGEAREQYF,TGTGCCAGCAGTCCGACAGGGGAGGCGAGGGAGCAGTACTTC,TRBV28,TRBJ2-7,many,TRBD1
CASTRSTGSYNEQFF,TGTGCCAGTACCCGGTCGACGGGGTCCTACAATGAGCAGTTCTTC,TRBV28,TRBJ2-1,few,.
CASSPLQGSVEQYF,TGTGCCAGCTCACCACTCCAGGGATCGGTCGAGCAGTACTTC,TRBV18,TRBJ2-7,.,.
CASSLGRSSGANVLTF,TGTGCCAGCAGCCTTGGACGGAGCTCTGGGGCCAACGTCCTGACTTTC,TRBV7-2,TRBJ2-6,few,.
CSARLAGTEAFF,TGCAGTGCTAGATTAGCGGGCACTGAAGCTTTCTTT,TRBV20-1,TRBJ1-1,few,.
CASSLVLLSKDTQYF,TGTGCCAGCAGCTTAGTTCTTCTCTCCAAAGATACGCAGTATTTT,TRBV7-9,TRBJ2-3,few,.
CASSPSGTTEAFF,TGTGCCAGCAGCCCCTCGGGAACCACTGAAGCTTTCTTT,TRBV7-8,TRBJ1-1,few,.
CSARGSDRGRILAHEQYF,TGCAGTGCTAGAGGAAGCGACAGGGGGCGTATACTAGCCCACGAGCAGTACTTC,TRBV20-1,TRBJ2-7,few,TRBD1
CASSDPSAGTDTQYF,TGTGCCAGCAGTGACCCTAGCGCGGGCACAGATACGCAGTATTTT,TRBV6-1,TRBJ2-3,.,.
CSARTKTGRNSPLHF,TGCAGTGCTAGAACGAAGACAGGGAGAAATTCACCCCTCCACTTT,TRBV20-1,TRBJ1-6,many,TRBD1
CASKLAGDTGELFF,TGTGCCAGCAAGCTAGCGGGCGACACCGGGGAGCTGTTTTTT,TRBV12-3/TRBV12-4,TRBJ2-2,once,TRBD2
CASSQGRSGGRTEAFF,TGCGCCAGCAGCCAGGGAAGGTCAGGGGGGAGGACTGAAGCTTTCTTT,TRBV4-3,TRBJ1-1,.,TRBD1
CASSWTGDEKLFF,TGTGCCAGCAGCTGGACAGGGGATGAAAAACTGTTTTTT,TRBV7-9,TRBJ1-4,few,TRBD1
CASSFYLTDEQFF,TGTGCCAGCAGCTTCTACCTAACGGATGAGCAGTTCTTC,TRBV7-2,TRBJ2-1,.,.
CASRTSQGGGAFF,TGTGCCAGCAGAACCTCCCAGGGTGGGGGAGCTTTCTTT,TRBV6-1,TRBJ1-1,.,.
CSAGRTTPQETQYF,TGCAGTGCTGGACGGACAACACCCCAAGAGACCCAGTACTTC,TRBV20-1,TRBJ2-5,few,.
CASSLVGRGNYEQYF,TGCGCCAGCAGCTTGGTAGGCAGGGGGAATTACGAGCAGTACTTC,TRBV5-1,TRBJ2-7,.,TRBD1
CASRKGQSTDTQYF,TGTGCCAGCAGAAAAGGACAGTCCACAGATACGCAGTATTTT,TRBV7-2,TRBJ2-3,few,.
CASSLGTGVSWEQYF,TGCGCCAGCAGCTTGGGAACAGGGGTCTCGTGGGAGCAGTACTTC,TRBV5-1,TRBJ2-7,.,TRBD1
CASSLERGQGVETQYF,TGTGCCAGCAGCTTAGAGCGAGGGCAGGGTGTCGAGACCCAGTACTTC,TRBV11-2,TRBJ2-5,many,.
CATSSGSSGNTIYF,TGTGCCACCAGCAGTGGGTCCTCTGGAAACACCATATATTTT,TRBV15,TRBJ1-3,.,.
CASSTNGPGSGNTIYF,TGTGCCAGCAGTACAAACGGGCCCGGCTCTGGAAACACCATATATTTT,TRBV12-3/TRBV12-4,TRBJ1-3,.,.
CASSELIRAMNTEAFF,TGTGCCAGCAGCGAACTTATTAGGGCAATGAACACTGAAGCTTTCTTT,TRBV7-3,TRBJ1-1,.,.
CASSGQGGNTIYF,TGCGCCAGCAGTGGACAGGGGGGAAACACCATATATTTT,TRBV5-1,TRBJ1-3,.,TRBD1
CASSFFSGNTQYF,TGTGCCAGCAGCTTCTTTAGCGGGAATACGCAGTATTTT,TRBV5-6,TRBJ2-3,few,TRBD2
CASSLAARARGTDTQYF,TGCGCCAGCAGCTTGGCCGCTAGGGCCCGGGGAACAGATACGCAGTATTTT,TRBV5-1,TRBJ2-3,few,.
CASSGTAYNEQFF,TGCGCCAGCAGCGGGACAGCCTACAATGAGCAGTTCTTC,TRBV5-1,TRBJ2-1,few,TRBD1
CAISSRLAGVDTGELFF,TGTGCCATCAGTAGTCGACTAGCGGGAGTGGACACCGGGGAGCTGTTTTTT,TRBV10-3,TRBJ2-2,.,TRBD2